The clone carrying this T cell receptor beta chain was detected only a few times. The antigen is undetermined. Using unique molecular identifiers, the investigators prepared the TCRbeta library. TCRdb itself ran the PCR reads through MiXCR, one entry per CDR3 protein. The sample has 300,000 to 400,000 distinct CDR3 sequences; about 16% are singletons. CDR1 is LGHNA, CDR2 YSLEER, per germline. The V end lost 2 bases, the J end lost 0 bases, and 8 bases lay between the germline ends. This CDR3 is built from 15 residues. These data are taken from a study of T-cell reconstitution after alpha-beta-depleted transplantation in children. Study-wide results and limits: At the one-year point after transplant, T-cell counts and TCRbeta diversity were found to come mostly from T cells that had been newly produced. Certain patients had high TCRbeta diversity at day 60, and it came from recipient T cells and thymic progenitors that survived. Reportedly, alpha-beta T cells present about two months post-transplant originated from several hundred expanded clones of graft origin.

The V call is TRBV4-3, the J call TRBJ1-3, with D hard to call. The specimen comprised PBMCs, mostly from graft donor cells, sampled 360 days after TCRalphabeta/CD19-depleted stem cell transplant. The receptor comes from a male patient under 10 years old who had a stem cell transplant for acute lymphoblastic leukemia, so the T cells may come from the graft donor. The CDR3 DNA reads TGCGCCAGCAGCCAAACTCGGAGCTCTGGAAACACCATATATTTT. It translates to CASSQTRSSGNTIYF.